These 27 T cell receptor beta chains were all obtained from the same sample, sequenced in a study of PD-1 blockade in classical Hodgkin lymphoma (dated by TCRdb to the early 2020s). The time point label for this specimen denotes: cycle 1 day 1 (C1D1), immediately before nivolumab initiation. Every trial patient had relapsed after autologous stem cell transplantation, and cohorts A, B and C differed in prior brentuximab vedotin exposure. The library came from the immunoSEQ multiplex PCR assay. The source is immuneACCESS, and TCRdb retained only in-frame sequences with V and J called. Part of the clones is not carried over; for the studies checked, unresolved V genes explain less than half of this, and the remainder is unexplained. This sample is represented by some 84,000 clones; 89% of them were singletons. Clones ranked in the top ten supply roughly a fifth of the sample. Here the sequenced sample was peripheral blood mononuclear cells (PBMCs), taken at baseline. The receptors originated from a human donor with classical Hodgkin lymphoma.

The chain has TRBV11-2 and TRBJ2-5; TRBD2 matches at 12 bases. This CDR3 contains 18 residues. Germline lookup yields CDR1 SGHAT and CDR2 FQNNGV. J was trimmed by 6 bases and V by 0 bases; bases with no gene match: 11. CDR3 loop: CASSLEWGLAGGRQTQYF. For the CDR3, the DNA is TGTGCCAGCAGCTTAGAATGGGGCCTAGCGGGAGGGCGGCAGACCCAGTACTTC. The full variable domain, its missing parts supplied by reference TRBV11-2 and TRBJ2-5, is EAGVAQSPRYKIIEKRQSVAFWCNPISGHATLYWYQQILGQGPKLLIQFQNNGVVDDSQLPKDRFSAERLKGVDSTLKIQPAKLEDSAVYLCASSLEWGLAGGRQTQYFGPGTRLLVL.

V gene TRBV6-5 combines with J gene TRBJ2-7, with D tentatively TRBD2 (6 bases). This CDR3 is 13 amino acids long. Germline V CDR1 and CDR2: MNHEY, SVGAGI. V was pared by 6 bases and J by 4 bases, with 13 bases between. CDR3 nucleotide sequence: TGTGCCAGCAGCCAGCGGGTTAGATACGAGCAGTACTTC. Its translation: CASSQRVRYEQYF.

A single count supports this clone. The chain uses TRBV14 and TRBJ2-7; the D gene could be TRBD1 or TRBD2 (5 bases each). CDR1 is SGHDN and CDR2 is FVKESK in the germline V gene. V lost 4 bases, J lost 3 bases, and 13 bases lay in between. CDR3 length equals 14 residues. CDR3 region: CASSRDRLHYEQYF. The CDR3 DNA follows: TGTGCCAGCAGCCGGGACCGACTGCACTACGAGCAGTACTTC.

The chain links TRBV5-1 to TRBJ2-3; no definite D call. The CDR3 length is 14 residues. Trimming cost V 0 bases and J 1 base, with 6 bases left between them. Germline lookup yields CDR1 SGHRS and CDR2 YFSETQ. The CDR3, as DNA: TGCGCCAGCAGCTTGGCCGGCGGCACAGATACGCAGTATTTT. Amino acid sequence: CASSLAGGTDTQYF.

The J gene is TRBJ2-1, the V gene TRBV6-5, with D uncertain. Germline CDR1 reads MNHEY; CDR2 reads SVGAGI. V dropped 2 bases and J dropped 4 bases, with 6 bases sitting between them. This CDR3 has 13 amino acids. The CDR3 coding sequence is TGTGCCAGCAGTTACGGTCAGTACAATGAGCAGTTCTTC. This gives the protein CASSYGQYNEQFF.

The V call is TRBV2, the J call TRBJ1-1, with 10 bases matching TRBD1. V trimming: 5 bases; J trimming: 6 bases; junction bases outside the gene matches: 3. The CDR3 is 13 amino acids. CDR1 and CDR2 (germline): SNHLY, FYNNEI. The CDR3 DNA follows: TGTGCCAGCAGTCCCGGACAGGGGGCTGAAGCTTTCTTT. It translates to CASSPGQGAEAFF.

The sample holds one count of this clone. The CDR3 sequence is CASKGLPPNYGYTF. CDR3 bases: TGTGCCAGCAAGGGATTGCCACCTAACTATGGCTACACCTTC. The V call is TRBV27, the J call TRBJ1-2; D is unresolved. Germline V lookup: CDR1 MNHEY, CDR2 SMNVEV (reference sequence). V lost 7 bases and J 0 bases, leaving 12 bases between the germline ends. CDR3 length: 14 residues.

The chain couples TRBV6-6 to TRBJ1-1; 8 bases align to TRBD1. The CDR3 covers 16 residues. Germline CDR1 MNHNY, CDR2 SVGAGI (reference sequence). J was trimmed by 5 bases and V by 7 bases; bases with no gene match: 15. CDR3 sequence (DNA): TGTGCCAGCAACCCACCTGGGACCGGACAGGGTACTGAAGCTTTCTTT. Translating gives CASNPPGTGQGTEAFF.

In this sample, this clone turned up a few times. The CDR3 here is CASRASGYTEAFF. CDR3 sequence (DNA): TGTGCCAGCAGAGCCTCAGGGTACACTGAAGCTTTCTTT. The chain couples TRBV6-5 to TRBJ1-1; D may be TRBD1 (5 bases). CDR3 size: 13 residues. Trimming took 6 bases from V and 3 from J, leaving 11 bases between them. Germline loops: CDR1 MNHEY, CDR2 SVGAGI.

The rearrangement joins TRBV2 to TRBJ2-1; no reliable D call. The CDR3 is 16 residues long. V was cut by 2 bases and J by 9 bases, with 20 bases left in between. Per germline, CDR1 SNHLY and CDR2 FYNNEI. The CDR3 reads CASSERLISFSGEQFF. As DNA, the CDR3 is TGTGCCAGCAGTGAAAGGTTAATATCTTTTTCGGGTGAGCAGTTCTTC.

This rearrangement joins TRBV5-8 to TRBJ2-7; D might be TRBD2 (6 bases). Germline assignment: CDR1 SGHTS and CDR2 YDEGEE. This CDR3 has 15 amino acids. Between the trimmed V and J ends, which lost 3 bases and 0 bases, there was a span of 13 bases. The CDR3, as DNA: TGTGCCAGCAGCTCGTTGGGACTGCCCTCCTACGAGCAGTACTTC. It yields the protein CASSSLGLPSYEQYF.

The chain carries TRBV9 and TRBJ1-4; D might be TRBD1 (6 bases). Germline V gene sequence: CDR1 SGDLS, CDR2 YYNGEE. The V gene lost 3 bases and the J gene lost 0 bases, with 12 bases spanning the gap. The CDR3 spans 16 residues. Here the CDR3 reads CASSAGVGTTNEKLFF. The CDR3 bases are TGTGCCAGCAGCGCAGGGGTGGGAACAACTAATGAAAAACTGTTTTTT.

The chain couples TRBV2 to TRBJ2-7; a possible D gene is TRBD2 (5 bases). Germline V gene data show CDR1 as SNHLY and CDR2 as FYNNEI. The V gene lost 4 bases and the J gene lost 5 bases, with 9 bases spanning the gap. The CDR3 covers 12 residues. The CDR3 sequence: CASSASNNEQYF. As DNA, the CDR3 is TGTGCCAGCAGTGCTAGCAACAACGAGCAGTACTTC.

The chain couples TRBV29-1 to TRBJ1-2, with TRBD1 identical over 7 bases. The junction had 12 bases not matched to a gene; V was cut back by 7 bases and J by 4 bases. Germline loops: CDR1 SQVTM, CDR2 ANQGSEA. CDR3 length equals 14 residues. The CDR3 protein is CSDGGVQGTYGYTF. In nucleotides, the CDR3 is TGCAGCGACGGGGGGGTACAGGGGACCTATGGCTACACCTTC.

The chain joins TRBV6-6 to TRBJ2-2; D perhaps matches TRBD1 (6 bases). V lost 0 bases, J lost 3 bases, and 11 bases lay in between. The CDR3 contains 16 residues. The V gene's germline CDR1 is MNHNY and CDR2 SVGAGI (reference sequence). CDR3 bases: TGTGCCAGCAGTTACTCCCTAGGGGGAGACACCGGGGAGCTGTTTTTT. Its translation: CASSYSLGGDTGELFF.

The chain is built from TRBV29-1 and TRBJ2-5; D unclear. V lost 6 bases and J lost 2, with 16 bases in between. This CDR3 has 14 residues. From germline, CDR1 is SQVTM and CDR2 ANQGSEA. Here the CDR3 reads CSVVAIGAQETQYF. The CDR3, as DNA: TGCAGCGTCGTCGCTATCGGAGCTCAAGAGACCCAGTACTTC.

The gene calls are TRBV9 and TRBJ2-6; a weak D match, TRBD2 (5 bases). Trimming removed 4 bases at V and 1 base at J, with 15 bases between. The CDR3 runs to 17 residues. Germline values: CDR1 SGDLS, CDR2 YYNGEE. The CDR3 coding sequence is TGTGCCAGCAGCCCTGGGAGTCTCTTATCTGGGGCCAACGTCCTGACTTTC. It is translated as CASSPGSLLSGANVLTF.

The chain couples TRBV5-1 to TRBJ1-4; D remains ambiguous. There are 14 residues in the CDR3. In germline, CDR1 is SGHRS, CDR2 YFSETQ. Trimming left V 0 bases short and J 4 bases short, with 7 bases between. In DNA form, the CDR3 reads TGCGCCAGCAGCTTGGACACCTATAATGAAAAACTGTTTTTT. It yields the protein CASSLDTYNEKLFF.

V gene TRBV10-3 combines with J gene TRBJ1-2, with TRBD1 matching 7 bases. There are 15 residues in the CDR3. Trimming removed 5 bases from V and 2 bases from J; junction bases left unmatched: 8. CDR1 is ENHRY, CDR2 SYGVKD, per germline. CDR3: CAISTTGEMNYGYTF. CDR3 sequence (DNA): TGTGCCATCAGTACAACAGGGGAAATGAACTATGGCTACACCTTC.

The J gene is TRBJ2-1, the V gene TRBV30, with unresolved D. Germline CDR1 and CDR2: GTSNPN and SVGIG (reference sequence). Trimming removed 1 base from V and 2 bases from J, with 6 bases in between. This CDR3 is built from 13 residues. CDR3 region: CAWSETTYNEQFF. The CDR3 DNA follows: TGTGCCTGGAGTGAGACGACCTACAATGAGCAGTTCTTC.

This sequence joins TRBV11-2 and TRBJ2-1; 7 bases line up with TRBD2. Trimming at V came to 0 bases and at J to 4 bases, leaving 6 bases not matched to a gene. The germline V gene has CDR1 SGHAT and CDR2 FQNNGV. CDR3 length equals 16 residues. This CDR3 is CASSLDLGRVYNEQFF. The CDR3 DNA reads TGTGCCAGCAGCTTAGACCTAGGGAGGGTATACAATGAGCAGTTCTTC.

The V call is TRBV27, the J call TRBJ2-1, with TRBD2 matching over 9 bases. Germline V gene data show CDR1 as MNHEY and CDR2 as SMNVEV (reference sequence). This CDR3 spans 16 amino acids. V shed 8 bases and J 9 bases; nucleotides not matched to a gene: 17. The CDR3 spells CASWGLEPAGGVEQFF. DNA for the CDR3: TGTGCCAGCTGGGGACTGGAACCAGCGGGAGGCGTTGAGCAGTTCTTC.

The rearrangement uses TRBV9 and TRBJ2-3, with D perhaps given as TRBD1 or TRBD2 (5 bases each). Germline V lookup: CDR1 SGDLS, CDR2 YYNGEE. With 1 base removed from V and 1 base from J, the gap between germline ends came to 7 bases. The CDR3 is made up of 14 amino acids. CDR3 protein: CASSVRGGTDTQYF. DNA of the CDR3: TGTGCCAGCAGCGTAAGAGGGGGCACAGATACGCAGTATTTT. The whole variable domain, filled in from reference TRBV9 and TRBJ2-3, reads DSGVTQTPKHLITATGQRVTLRCSPRSGDLSVYWYQQSLDQGLQFLIQYYNGEERAKGNILERFSAQQFPDLHSELNLSSLELGDSALYFCASSVRGGTDTQYFGPGTRLTVL.

The genes are TRBV15 and TRBJ1-4; no definite D call. The CDR3 is 15 residues long. The germline CDR1 and CDR2 sequences are LNHNV and YYDKDF (reference sequence). Between the trimmed V and J ends, which lost 1 base and 5 bases, there was a span of 11 bases. CDR3 DNA sequence: TGTGCCACCAGCAGAGTTGGAGCGGTGAATGAAAAACTGTTTTTT. Encoded protein: CATSRVGAVNEKLFF.

The gene calls are TRBV7-9 and TRBJ1-3; 9 bases are shared with TRBD1. V lost 1 base and J lost 3; bases outside the gene matches: 10. CDR1 and CDR2 from the germline V gene are SEHNR and FQNEAQ (reference sequence). This CDR3 spans 18 amino acids. CDR3 sequence reads: CASSLGGTGFGFGNTIYF. As DNA, the CDR3 is TGTGCCAGCAGCTTAGGAGGGACAGGGTTCGGTTTTGGAAACACCATATATTTT.

The genes are TRBV28 and TRBJ2-7, with 9 nucleotides matching TRBD1. The V segment lost 3 bases and the J segment 6 bases; nucleotides outside the gene matches: 6. This CDR3 region has 14 residues. CDR1 is MDHEN and CDR2 is SYDVKM in the germline V gene. CDR3 coding DNA: TGTGCCAGCAGTTTCCAACAGGGGGCCGGCGAGCAGTACTTC. Residues: CASSFQQGAGEQYF.

This clone showed up just once. The gene calls are TRBV6-5 and TRBJ1-4; D not certain. CDR1 and CDR2 (germline): MNHEY, SVGAGI. This CDR3 comprises 12 residues. The V and J ends lost 5 bases and 8 bases respectively, with 9 bases between them. As DNA, the CDR3 is TGTGCCAGCAGTCGAACCAGCGAAAAACTGTTTTTT. Translating it yields CASSRTSEKLFF.